This T cell receptor beta chain was recovered during a study of blood T cell repertoires in COVID-19. Study overall: Some COVID-19 samples were acute and others convalescent; all came from the United States, Italy and Spain.

Participant-reported clinical history was the basis for cohort assignment. Either two negative PCRs, clearance, or symptom resolution qualified Cohort 3 donors as recovered. Germline CDR1 MNHEY, CDR2 SVGAGI. Trimming cost V 4 bases and J 7 bases, with 14 bases left between them. The CDR3 consists of 14 residues. Under the authors' procedure: Estimation of nucleated cell counts relied on the amplification of reference gene primers. The assay was immunoSEQ multiplex PCR, and TCRdb's table has in-frame clones only and misses some. V, J and clone size are those of that table, while D and trimming were read from the DNA. The profile shows about 310,000 clones, approximately 85% of them singletons.

The chain links TRBV6-5 to TRBJ2-1, with D possibly matching TRBD2 (5 bases). The receptor's source is a man younger than 40 who had recovered from COVID-19. Sequences were obtained from PBMCs or T cells enriched from blood (not recorded which). The CDR3 nucleotides read TGTGCCAGCAGTTTGAGTCTAGCTCGGAATGAGCAGTTCTTC. Its protein is CASSLSLARNEQFF.